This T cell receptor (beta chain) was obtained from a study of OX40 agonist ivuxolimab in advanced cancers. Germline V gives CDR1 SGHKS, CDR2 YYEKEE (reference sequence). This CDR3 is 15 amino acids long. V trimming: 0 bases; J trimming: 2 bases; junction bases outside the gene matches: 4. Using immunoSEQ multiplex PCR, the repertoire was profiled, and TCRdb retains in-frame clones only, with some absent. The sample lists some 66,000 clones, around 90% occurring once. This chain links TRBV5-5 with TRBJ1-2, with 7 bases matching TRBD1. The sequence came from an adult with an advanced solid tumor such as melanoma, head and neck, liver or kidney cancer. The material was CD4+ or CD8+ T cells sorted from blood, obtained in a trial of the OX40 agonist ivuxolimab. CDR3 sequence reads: CASSLGATGNYGYTF. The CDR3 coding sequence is TGTGCCAGCAGCTTGGGGGCGACAGGGAACTATGGCTACACCTTC.